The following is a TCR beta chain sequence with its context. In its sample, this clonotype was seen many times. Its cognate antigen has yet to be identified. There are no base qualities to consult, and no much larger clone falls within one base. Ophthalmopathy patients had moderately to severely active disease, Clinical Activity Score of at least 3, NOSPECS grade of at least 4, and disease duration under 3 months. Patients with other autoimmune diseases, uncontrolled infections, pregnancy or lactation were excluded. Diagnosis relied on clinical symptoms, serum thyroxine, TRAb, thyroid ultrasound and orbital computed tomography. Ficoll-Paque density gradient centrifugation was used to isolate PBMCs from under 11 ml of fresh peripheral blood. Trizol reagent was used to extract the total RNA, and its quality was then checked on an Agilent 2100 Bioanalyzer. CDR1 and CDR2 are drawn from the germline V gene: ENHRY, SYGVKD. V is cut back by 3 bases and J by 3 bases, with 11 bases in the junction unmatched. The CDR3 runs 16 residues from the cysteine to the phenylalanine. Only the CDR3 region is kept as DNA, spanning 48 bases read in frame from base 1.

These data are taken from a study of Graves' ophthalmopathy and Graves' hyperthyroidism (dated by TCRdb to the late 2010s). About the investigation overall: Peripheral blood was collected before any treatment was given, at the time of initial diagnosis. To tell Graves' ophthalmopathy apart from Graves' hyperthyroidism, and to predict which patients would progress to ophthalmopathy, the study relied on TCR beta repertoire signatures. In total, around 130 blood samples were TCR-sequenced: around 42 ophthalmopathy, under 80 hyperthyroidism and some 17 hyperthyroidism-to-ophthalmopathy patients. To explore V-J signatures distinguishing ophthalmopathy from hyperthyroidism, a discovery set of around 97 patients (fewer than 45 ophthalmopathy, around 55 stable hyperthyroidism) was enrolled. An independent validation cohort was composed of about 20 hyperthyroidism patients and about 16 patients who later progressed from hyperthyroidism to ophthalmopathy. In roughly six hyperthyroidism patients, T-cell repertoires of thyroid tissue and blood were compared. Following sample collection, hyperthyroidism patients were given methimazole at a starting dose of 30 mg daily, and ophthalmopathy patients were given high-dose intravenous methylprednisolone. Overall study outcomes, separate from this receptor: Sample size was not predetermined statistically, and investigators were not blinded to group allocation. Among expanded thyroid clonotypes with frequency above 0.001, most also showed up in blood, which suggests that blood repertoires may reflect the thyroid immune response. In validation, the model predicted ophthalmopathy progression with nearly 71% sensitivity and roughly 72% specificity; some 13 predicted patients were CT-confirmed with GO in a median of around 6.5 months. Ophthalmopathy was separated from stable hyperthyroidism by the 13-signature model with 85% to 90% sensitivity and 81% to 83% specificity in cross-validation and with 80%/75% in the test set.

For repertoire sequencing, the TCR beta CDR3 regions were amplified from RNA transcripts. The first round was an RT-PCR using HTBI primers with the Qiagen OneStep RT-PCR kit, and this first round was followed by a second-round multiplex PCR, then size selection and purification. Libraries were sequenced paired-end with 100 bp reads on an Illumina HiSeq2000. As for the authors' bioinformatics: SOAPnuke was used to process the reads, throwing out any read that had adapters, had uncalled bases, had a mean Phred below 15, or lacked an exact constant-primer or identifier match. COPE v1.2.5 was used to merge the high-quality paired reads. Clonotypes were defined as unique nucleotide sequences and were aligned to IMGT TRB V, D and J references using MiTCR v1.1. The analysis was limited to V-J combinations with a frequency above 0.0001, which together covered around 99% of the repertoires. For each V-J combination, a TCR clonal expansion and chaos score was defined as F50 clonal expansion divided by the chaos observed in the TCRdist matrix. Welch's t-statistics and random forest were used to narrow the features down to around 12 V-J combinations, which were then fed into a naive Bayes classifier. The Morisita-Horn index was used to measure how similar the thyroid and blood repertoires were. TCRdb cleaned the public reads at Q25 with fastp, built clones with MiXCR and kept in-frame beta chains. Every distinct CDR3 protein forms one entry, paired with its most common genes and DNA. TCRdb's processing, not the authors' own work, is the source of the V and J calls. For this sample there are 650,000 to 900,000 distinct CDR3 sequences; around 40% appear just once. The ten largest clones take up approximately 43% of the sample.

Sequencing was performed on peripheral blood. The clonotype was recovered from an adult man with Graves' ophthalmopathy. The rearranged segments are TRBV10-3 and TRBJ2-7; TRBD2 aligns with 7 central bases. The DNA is TGTGCCATCAGTGATCGGGCTACTAGCGCTAACTACGAGCAGTACTTC. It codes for CAISDRATSANYEQYF.